These T cell receptor beta chains were read from a single sample in a study of OX40 agonist ivuxolimab in advanced cancers. The table came from immunoSEQ multiplex PCR; TCRdb's copy has only in-frame clones and leaves some out. This sample carries more than 45,000 clones, less than 90% of them seen once, and the ten largest clones take roughly 2.8%. The input for sequencing was CD4+ or CD8+ T cells sorted from blood, taken in a trial of the OX40 agonist ivuxolimab. The receptors originated from an adult with an advanced solid tumor such as melanoma, head and neck, liver or kidney cancer. Each CDR3 is given without its conserved first and last residue. The D gene is left open where the match is weak. Not every row has a clone size; where given, it reads once, few, many or a size class.

v_gene: TRBV6-1; j_gene: TRBJ2-3; abundance: once; d_gene: -; len: 9; CDR3aa: ASRATDTQY
v_gene: TRBV7-3; j_gene: TRBJ2-1; abundance: -; d_gene: -; len: 12; CDR3aa: ASSLSAVYNEQF
v_gene: TRBV6-1; j_gene: TRBJ2-3; abundance: -; d_gene: TRBD1; len: 15; CDR3aa: ASSGKPGQGIADTQY
v_gene: TRBV6-5; j_gene: TRBJ1-5; abundance: -; d_gene: -; len: 12; CDR3aa: ASRAAGINQPQH
v_gene: TRBV7-9; j_gene: TRBJ1-5; abundance: few; d_gene: TRBD1; len: 14; CDR3aa: ASSSVQGTSNQPQH
v_gene: TRBV25-1; j_gene: TRBJ2-7; abundance: -; d_gene: -; len: 9; CDR3aa: ASNGGGEQY
v_gene: TRBV6-5; j_gene: TRBJ2-7; abundance: -; d_gene: -; len: 10; CDR3aa: ASSLTNSEQY
v_gene: TRBV7-7; j_gene: TRBJ1-3; abundance: -; d_gene: -; len: 11; CDR3aa: ASSLGEGNTIY
v_gene: TRBV19; j_gene: TRBJ2-7; abundance: -; d_gene: -; len: 12; CDR3aa: AASAQGLSYEQY
v_gene: TRBV5-6; j_gene: TRBJ1-4; abundance: -; d_gene: TRBD1; len: 11; CDR3aa: AGCRGVVEKLF
v_gene: TRBV13; j_gene: TRBJ2-7; abundance: -; d_gene: -; len: 13; CDR3aa: ASSLGRTEVREQY
v_gene: TRBV6-5; j_gene: TRBJ1-2; abundance: few; d_gene: -; len: 12; CDR3aa: ASSYWDGESGYT
v_gene: TRBV5-6; j_gene: TRBJ2-3; abundance: -; d_gene: -; len: 13; CDR3aa: ASSLDYRKADTQY
v_gene: TRBV4-3; j_gene: TRBJ2-3; abundance: -; d_gene: TRBD2; len: 16; CDR3aa: ASSQEYSGGVRADTQY